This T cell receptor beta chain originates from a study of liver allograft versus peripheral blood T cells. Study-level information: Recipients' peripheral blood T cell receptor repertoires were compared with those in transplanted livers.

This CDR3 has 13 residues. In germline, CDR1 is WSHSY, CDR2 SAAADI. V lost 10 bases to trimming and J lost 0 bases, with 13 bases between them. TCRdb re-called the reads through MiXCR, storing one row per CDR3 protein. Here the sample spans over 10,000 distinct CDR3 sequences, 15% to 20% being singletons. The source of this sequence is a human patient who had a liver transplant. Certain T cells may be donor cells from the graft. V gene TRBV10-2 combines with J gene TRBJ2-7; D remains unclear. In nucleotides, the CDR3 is TGCGCCACCAGAGGACGCCGCTCCTACGAGCAGTACTTC. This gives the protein CATRGRRSYEQYF.